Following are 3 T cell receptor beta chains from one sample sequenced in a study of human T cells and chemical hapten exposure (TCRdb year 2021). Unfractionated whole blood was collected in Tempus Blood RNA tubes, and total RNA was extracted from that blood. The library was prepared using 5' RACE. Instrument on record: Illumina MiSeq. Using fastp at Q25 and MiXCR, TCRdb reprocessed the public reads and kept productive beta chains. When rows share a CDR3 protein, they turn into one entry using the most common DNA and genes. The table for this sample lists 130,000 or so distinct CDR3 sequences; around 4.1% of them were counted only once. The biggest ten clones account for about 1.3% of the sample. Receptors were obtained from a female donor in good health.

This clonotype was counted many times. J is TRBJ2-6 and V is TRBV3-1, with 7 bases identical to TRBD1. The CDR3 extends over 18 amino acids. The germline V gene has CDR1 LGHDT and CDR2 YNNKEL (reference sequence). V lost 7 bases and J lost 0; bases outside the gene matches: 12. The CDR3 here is CASTRPTGSSSGANVLTF. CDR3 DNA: TGTGCCAGCACCCGCCCGACAGGGAGTAGCTCTGGGGCCAACGTCCTGACTTTC.

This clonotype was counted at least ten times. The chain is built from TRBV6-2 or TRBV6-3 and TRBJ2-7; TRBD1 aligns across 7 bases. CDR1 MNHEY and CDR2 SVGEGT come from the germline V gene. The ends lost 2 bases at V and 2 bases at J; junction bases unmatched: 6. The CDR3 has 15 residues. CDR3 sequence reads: CASSYLPTGAYEQYF. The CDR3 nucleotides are TGTGCCAGCAGTTACCTCCCTACAGGGGCCTACGAGCAGTACTTC.

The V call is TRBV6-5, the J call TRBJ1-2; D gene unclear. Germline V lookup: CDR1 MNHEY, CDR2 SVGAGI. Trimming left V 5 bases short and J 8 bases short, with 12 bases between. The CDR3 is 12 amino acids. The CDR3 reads CASSNSLEGYTF. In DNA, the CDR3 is TGTGCCAGCAGTAATTCCCTCGAAGGCTACACCTTC.